The sequence of this TCR beta chain was determined in a study of preoperative IRX-2 immunotherapy in early breast cancer. With 3 bases clipped from V and 1 base from J, the junction kept 10 bases outside the gene matches. CDR3 length equals 17 residues. The germline gives CDR1 MNHGY, CDR2 SAAAGT. Clones were read by immunoSEQ multiplex PCR, and TCRdb kept only the in-frame ones, dropping some. The table includes around 30,000 clones, about 83% detected once. Treatment: preoperative locoregional IRX-2 cytokine immunotherapy. Patients received preoperative, locoregional IRX-2 cytokine immunotherapy in a phase Ib study. Only a few counts were recorded for this clone.

The source was lymph node tissue, collected before IRX-2 immunotherapy. The chain recombines TRBV6-8 with TRBJ1-1; 8 bases agree with TRBD1. This sequence was found in a human donor with breast cancer. The CDR3 region is CASSYRKTGARNTEAFF. Written as DNA, the CDR3 is TGTGCCAGCAGTTATAGAAAGACAGGGGCCAGGAACACTGAAGCTTTCTTT.